One and the same sample provided the 31 T cell receptor beta chains below, sequenced in a study of T cell clones after liver transplantation. Assay: immunoSEQ multiplex PCR; the TCRdb copy retains only in-frame clones and omits some. Here the sample spans tens of thousands of clones, roughly 84% being singletons. This specimen consisted of CD4+ T cells from blood, obtained before liver transplant. The source of these receptors is a human donor who received a liver transplant.

The V call is TRBV7-2, the J call TRBJ2-7; TRBD1 matches at 8 bases. The germline V gene encodes CDR1 SGHTA and CDR2 FQGNSA. The CDR3 has 14 residues. After removal of 3 bases from V and 4 bases from J, the junction contained 5 bases not matched to a gene. In nucleotides, the CDR3 is TGTGCCAGCAGCTTTGACAGGGGTGAATACGAGCAGTACTTC. This translates into CASSFDRGEYEQYF.

The rearrangement uses TRBV19 and TRBJ2-3; 9 nucleotides line up with TRBD1. V dropped 6 bases and J dropped 8; count of bases not matched to a gene: 3. CDR1 and CDR2 from the germline V gene are LNHDA and SQIVND (reference sequence). The CDR3 covers 12 residues. This chain's CDR3 is CASRGTGPTQYF. The CDR3 bases are TGTGCCAGTAGAGGGACAGGGCCTACGCAGTATTTT.

This chain joins TRBV9 and TRBJ1-1, with a weak D call TRBD1 (5 bases). The CDR3 is made up of 15 amino acids. The germline V gene encodes CDR1 SGDLS and CDR2 YYNGEE. V lost 2 bases and J lost 6, with 17 bases in between. The CDR3 region has the DNA TGTGCCAGCAGCGTCGACTCGGGGCGGTGGGCTGAAGCTTTCTTT. Amino acid sequence: CASSVDSGRWAEAFF.

The gene calls are TRBV6-6 and TRBJ1-2; no definite D call. From germline, CDR1 is MNHNY and CDR2 SVGAGI (reference sequence). The CDR3 has 10 amino acids. Trimming stripped 6 bases from V and 8 bases from J, with 7 bases between. The DNA for the CDR3 is TGTGCCAGCAGCCCACAGGGCTACACCTTC. Translation: CASSPQGYTF.

The chain carries TRBV10-3 and TRBJ2-3; 8 bases map to TRBD1. CDR1 and CDR2 (germline): ENHRY, SYGVKD. V dropped 4 bases and J dropped 1; count of bases not matched to a gene: 10. The CDR3 extends over 17 amino acids. Here the CDR3 reads CAISGSVPGQGTDTQYF. DNA for the CDR3: TGTGCCATCAGTGGTTCTGTACCGGGACAGGGCACAGATACGCAGTATTTT.

The V and J genes are TRBV5-5 and TRBJ1-1; 7 nucleotides match TRBD1. CDR1 is SGHKS and CDR2 is YYEKEE in the germline V gene (reference sequence). This CDR3 has 13 residues. V lost 1 base to trimming and J lost 10 bases; unmatched junction nucleotides: 7. For the CDR3, the DNA is TGTGCCAGCAGCTTGTGGGACAGCGTTACAGCTTTCTTT. Its protein is CASSLWDSVTAFF.

The V gene is TRBV28, the J gene TRBJ2-2, with D perhaps assigned TRBD1 or TRBD2 (5 bases each). The CDR3 has 13 amino acids. CDR1 is MDHEN, CDR2 SYDVKM, per germline. Trimming cost V 8 bases and J 0 bases, with 7 bases left between them. Here the CDR3 DNA reads TGTGCCAGCGGGGACGCGAACACCGGGGAGCTGTTTTTT. Translation gives CASGDANTGELFF.

This sequence joins TRBV7-9 and TRBJ2-7; D gene ambiguous. The V gene's germline CDR1 is SEHNR and CDR2 FQNEAQ (reference sequence). V lost 1 base, J lost 3 bases, and 19 bases lay in between. The CDR3 runs 17 residues. The CDR3 DNA is TGTGCCAGCAGCTTAGAACTGTCCGCCTCGCAAGACTACGAGCAGTACTTC. It encodes CASSLELSASQDYEQYF.

The V call is TRBV19, the J call TRBJ2-3; 13 bases map to TRBD2. The CDR3 is made up of 15 amino acids. The germline CDR1 and CDR2 sequences are LNHDA and SQIVND (reference sequence). Trimming cost V 6 bases and J 3 bases; bases outside gene matches: 3. As DNA, the CDR3 is TGTGCCAGTAGACCGGGACTAGCGGGGACAGATACGCAGTATTTT. Its protein product is CASRPGLAGTDTQYF.

The J gene is TRBJ2-3, the V gene TRBV29-1; TRBD2 aligns across 7 bases. V gave up 6 bases and J gave up 4 bases; unmatched junction bases: 10. There are 14 residues in the CDR3. Germline V gene sequence: CDR1 SQVTM, CDR2 ANQGSEA. CDR3 DNA: TGCAGCGTATGGGGCGGGAGACGTGCAGATACGCAGTATTTT. Translating it yields CSVWGGRRADTQYF.

This sequence joins TRBV5-1 and TRBJ2-7, with D tentatively TRBD1 (6 bases). CDR1 SGHRS and CDR2 YFSETQ come from the germline V gene. The CDR3 sequence is 14 residues long. V lost 1 base to trimming and J lost 2 bases, with 10 bases between them. DNA of the CDR3: TGCGCCAGCAGCTTGAGGGGACACACCTACGAGCAGTACTTC. Its protein is CASSLRGHTYEQYF.

The gene calls are TRBV9 and TRBJ2-1, with D tentatively TRBD2 (7 bases). The CDR3 has 15 residues. Germline lookup yields CDR1 SGDLS and CDR2 YYNGEE. V was trimmed by 10 bases and J by 1 base, leaving 18 bases between them. In DNA, the CDR3 is TGTGCCCTACGGGGGGCGGGGCCTTCCTACAATGAGCAGTTCTTC. Its protein product is CALRGAGPSYNEQFF.

The rearrangement links TRBV5-1 to TRBJ2-5; 12 nucleotides match TRBD2. CDR3 size: 16 residues. The V and J ends lost 4 bases and 5 bases, in that order; junction bases with no gene match: 9. The germline CDR1 and CDR2 sequences are SGHRS and YFSETQ. The CDR3 protein is CASSRSTSGGGETQYF. Written as DNA, the CDR3 is TGCGCCAGCAGCCGATCGACTAGCGGGGGTGGGGAGACCCAGTACTTC. The variable domain in full, completed from reference TRBV5-1 and TRBJ2-5, reads KAGVTQTPRYLIKTRGQQVTLSCSPISGHRSVSWYQQTPGQGLQFLFEYFSETQRNKGNFPGRFSGRQFSNSRSEMNVSTLELGDSALYLCASSRSTSGGGETQYFGPGTRLLVL.

The chain uses TRBV6-4 and TRBJ1-5; D perhaps matches TRBD1 (6 bases). V lost 5 bases, J lost 4 bases, and 15 bases lay in between. This CDR3 region has 15 residues. CDR1 is MRHNA and CDR2 is SNTAGT in the germline V gene. The CDR3 sequence: CASSKQGLGNQPQHF. In DNA, the CDR3 is TGTGCCAGCAGTAAACAGGGTTTGGGGAATCAGCCCCAGCATTTT.

The chain has TRBV5-1 and TRBJ2-1; TRBD2 aligns across 13 bases. V lost 4 bases to trimming and J lost 6 bases; unmatched junction nucleotides: 7. Germline loops: CDR1 SGHRS, CDR2 YFSETQ. CDR3 length: 16 amino acids. CDR3 DNA sequence: TGCGCCAGCAGCACAAGACTAGCGGGGGGATCCAATGAGCAGTTCTTC. Residues: CASSTRLAGGSNEQFF.

The chain joins TRBV5-8 to TRBJ1-5; a weak D match, TRBD1 (6 bases). The V end was cut by 0 bases, the J end by 8 bases, with 12 bases between. The CDR3 spans 14 residues. CDR1 and CDR2 from the germline V gene are SGHTS and YDEGEE. CDR3 nucleotide sequence: TGTGCCAGCAGCTTGGGGTTGGGGGGCGAGCCCCAGCATTTT. Protein: CASSLGLGGEPQHF.

This sequence joins TRBV2 and TRBJ1-5; no reliable D call. CDR1 SNHLY and CDR2 FYNNEI come from the germline V gene. This CDR3 spans 14 amino acids. The V and J ends lost 7 bases and 6 bases respectively, with 16 bases between them. CDR3 DNA sequence: TGTGCCAGCAAACAAACCTCTGGAGTTCAGCCCCAGCATTTT. This codes for CASKQTSGVQPQHF. The full variable domain, its missing parts supplied by reference TRBV2 and TRBJ1-5, is EPEVTQTPSHQVTQMGQEVILRCVPISNHLYFYWYRQILGQKVEFLVSFYNNEISEKSEIFDDQFSVERPDGSNFTLKIRSTKLEDSAMYFCASKQTSGVQPQHFGDGTRLSIL.

The chain carries TRBV27 and TRBJ2-7; possible D gene TRBD1, 6 bases. This CDR3 contains 14 residues. In germline, CDR1 is MNHEY, CDR2 SMNVEV (reference sequence). The V end was cut by 6 bases, the J end by 5 bases, with 17 bases between. As DNA, the CDR3 is TGTGCCAGCAGACCAGGGGACGCCGCCGACGAGCAGTACTTC. Translation: CASRPGDAADEQYF.

This rearrangement joins TRBV9 to TRBJ1-3; 7 bases agree with TRBD1. V lost 0 bases, J lost 2 bases, and 5 bases stayed unmatched. Germline V gene sequence: CDR1 SGDLS, CDR2 YYNGEE. This CDR3 has 16 amino acids. The CDR3 region has the DNA TGTGCCAGCAGCGTAGGGGACAGTTATACTGGAAACACCATATATTTT. It yields the protein CASSVGDSYTGNTIYF.

V gene TRBV7-3 combines with J gene TRBJ2-7, with 7 bases fitting TRBD2. The V gene's germline CDR1 is SGHTA and CDR2 FQGTGA. The CDR3 length is 16 residues. The V segment lost 4 bases and the J segment 0 bases; nucleotides outside the gene matches: 9. CDR3 residues: CASSSARAGDSYEQYF. DNA of the CDR3: TGTGCCAGCAGCTCCGCTAGGGCGGGAGACTCCTACGAGCAGTACTTC.

The CDR3 coding sequence is TGCAGCGTGGGGGCCTGGGAGACCCAGTACTTC. Amino acids: CSVGAWETQYF. This chain uses TRBV29-1 with TRBJ2-5; perhaps TRBD1 as D (6 bases). Germline V CDR1 and CDR2: SQVTM, ANQGSEA. V was shortened by 6 bases and J by 5 bases, with 10 bases between the two germline ends. The CDR3 runs 11 residues.

This chain uses TRBV25-1 with TRBJ1-2; D gene unclear. Trimming took 3 bases from V and 4 from J, leaving 9 bases between them. Germline CDR1 and CDR2: MGHDK and SYGVNS. The CDR3 totals 13 residues. The CDR3 DNA reads TGTGCCAGCAGTGAGTACGGGCCCTATGGCTACACCTTC. Its protein product is CASSEYGPYGYTF.

The CDR3 sequence: CASSSKASGPLSEQFF. Here the CDR3 DNA reads TGTGCCAGCAGCTCAAAGGCTAGCGGCCCCCTATCTGAGCAGTTCTTC. The chain has TRBV5-4 and TRBJ2-1; 7 bases map to TRBD2. Looked up from germline, CDR1 is SGHNT and CDR2 is YYREEE (reference sequence). The CDR3 covers 16 residues. The J segment lost 9 bases and the V segment lost 3 bases, leaving 15 bases of the junction unmatched.

J is TRBJ2-6 and V is TRBV18, with D uncertain. Per germline, CDR1 KGHSH and CDR2 LQKENI. This CDR3 has 18 residues. The V and J ends lost 2 bases and 0 bases respectively, with 14 bases between them. The CDR3 here is CASSPSTRTSSGANVLTF. CDR3 coding DNA: TGTGCCAGCTCACCATCGACACGGACGAGCTCTGGGGCCAACGTCCTGACTTTC. Based on the CDR3 plus reference TRBV18 and TRBJ2-6, the full variable domain is NAGVMQNPRHLVRRRGQEARLRCSPMKGHSHVYWYRQLPEEGLKFMVYLQKENIIDESGMPKERFSAEFPKEGPSILRIQQVVRGDSAAYFCASSPSTRTSSGANVLTFGAGSRLTVL.

The chain employs TRBV29-1 and TRBJ2-3; a possible D gene is TRBD1 (5 bases). Trimming took off 0 bases at V and 4 bases at J, with 11 bases between the two ends. The CDR3 spans 14 residues. Germline CDR1 and CDR2: SQVTM and ANQGSEA. The CDR3 sequence is CSVEEWQGPDTQYF. The CDR3 DNA reads as TGCAGCGTTGAAGAATGGCAGGGCCCAGATACGCAGTATTTT.

The chain has TRBV19 and TRBJ2-3, with 9 bases that match TRBD1. Looked up from germline, CDR1 is LNHDA and CDR2 is SQIVND (reference sequence). V gave up 4 bases and J gave up 0 bases; unmatched junction bases: 5. There are 16 residues in the CDR3. DNA for the CDR3: TGTGCCAGTAGTAATGGACAGGGGCGAAGCACAGATACGCAGTATTTT. Translation: CASSNGQGRSTDTQYF. The full variable domain, rest sourced from reference TRBV19 and TRBJ2-3, is DGGITQSPKYLFRKEGQNVTLSCEQNLNHDAMYWYRQDPGQGLRLIYYSQIVNDFQKGDIAEGYSVSREKKESFPLTVTSAQKNPTAFYLCASSNGQGRSTDTQYFGPGTRLTVL.

The V gene is TRBV9, the J gene TRBJ2-3; TRBD1 matches 7 bases. The V gene end was trimmed by 4 bases and the J gene end by 0 bases; junction bases not matched to a gene: 8. In germline, CDR1 is SGDLS, CDR2 YYNGEE. This CDR3 is 16 amino acids long. CDR3 loop: CASSTRDSKSTDTQYF. DNA for the CDR3: TGTGCCAGCAGCACCCGGGACAGCAAAAGCACAGATACGCAGTATTTT.

This sequence joins TRBV4-3 and TRBJ2-1; D ambiguous. Per the germline V gene, CDR1 is LGHNA and CDR2 is YSLEER. V lost 4 bases and J 12 bases, leaving 10 bases between the germline ends. The CDR3 runs to 11 residues. DNA for the CDR3: TGCGCCAGCAGCCCCCGGATTGTGCAGTTCTTC. Protein sequence: CASSPRIVQFF.

The chain employs TRBV28 and TRBJ1-4, with D unclear. From germline, CDR1 is MDHEN and CDR2 SYDVKM. V shed 3 bases and J shed 4 bases, with 12 bases lying between them. CDR3 length equals 15 residues. DNA of the CDR3: TGTGCCAGCAGTTTGGGTGGGGTCGTTAATGAAAAACTGTTTTTT. Protein sequence: CASSLGGVVNEKLFF.

This chain links TRBV29-1 with TRBJ2-5, with 9 bases identical to TRBD2. The CDR3 consists of 14 residues. The J segment lost 5 bases and the V segment lost 4 bases, leaving 8 bases of the junction unmatched. The germline gives CDR1 SQVTM, CDR2 ANQGSEA. CDR3 in amino acids: CSVVLSGRLETQYF. For the CDR3, the DNA is TGCAGCGTTGTGCTAAGCGGGAGGTTGGAGACCCAGTACTTC.

Notes on this clone: Other DNA sequences in the sample encode the same CDR3. J is TRBJ2-6 and V is TRBV30; D ambiguous. Germline CDR1 GTSNPN, CDR2 SVGIG (reference sequence). The CDR3 is 13 residues long. The V and J ends lost 0 bases and 4 bases respectively, with 4 bases between them. The CDR3 nucleotides are TGTGCCTGGAGTGTAGGAGGGGCCAACGTCCTGACTTTC. It codes for CAWSVGGANVLTF.